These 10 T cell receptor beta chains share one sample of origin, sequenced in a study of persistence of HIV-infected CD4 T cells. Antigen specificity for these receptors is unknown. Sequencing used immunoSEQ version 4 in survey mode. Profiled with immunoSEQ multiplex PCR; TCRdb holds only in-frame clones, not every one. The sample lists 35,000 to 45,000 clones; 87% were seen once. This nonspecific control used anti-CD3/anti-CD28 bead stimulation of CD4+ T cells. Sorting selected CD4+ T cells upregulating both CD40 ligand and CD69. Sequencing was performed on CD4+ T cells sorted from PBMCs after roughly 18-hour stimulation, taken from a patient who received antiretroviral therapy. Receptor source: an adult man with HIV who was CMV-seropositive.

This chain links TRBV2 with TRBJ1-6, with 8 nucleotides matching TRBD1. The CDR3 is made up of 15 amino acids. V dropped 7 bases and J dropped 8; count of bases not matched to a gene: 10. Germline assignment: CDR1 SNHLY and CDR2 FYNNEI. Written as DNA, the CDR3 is TGTGCCAGCACTCGGGACAGGAGGTCGGATTCACCCCTCCACTTT. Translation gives CASTRDRRSDSPLHF.

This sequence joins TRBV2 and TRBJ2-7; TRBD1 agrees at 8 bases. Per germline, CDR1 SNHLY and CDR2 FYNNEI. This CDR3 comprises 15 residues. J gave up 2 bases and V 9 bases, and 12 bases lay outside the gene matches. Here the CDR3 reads CASPRTPGGPYEQYF. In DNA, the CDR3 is TGTGCCAGTCCGAGGACCCCAGGGGGCCCCTACGAGCAGTACTTC.

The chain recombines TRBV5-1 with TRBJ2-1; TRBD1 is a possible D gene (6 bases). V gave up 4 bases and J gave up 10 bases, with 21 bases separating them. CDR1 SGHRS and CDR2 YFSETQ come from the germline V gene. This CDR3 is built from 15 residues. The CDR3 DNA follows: TGCGCCAGCAGCGGAGGACAGCAGTACTTACGGGAGCAGTTCTTC. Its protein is CASSGGQQYLREQFF.

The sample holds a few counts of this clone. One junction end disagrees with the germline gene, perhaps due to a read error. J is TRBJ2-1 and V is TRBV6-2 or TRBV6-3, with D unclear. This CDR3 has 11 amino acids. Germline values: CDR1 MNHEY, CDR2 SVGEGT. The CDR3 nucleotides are TGTGCCAGCAGTAACTCCCATGAGCAGTTCTTC. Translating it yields CASSNSHEQFF.

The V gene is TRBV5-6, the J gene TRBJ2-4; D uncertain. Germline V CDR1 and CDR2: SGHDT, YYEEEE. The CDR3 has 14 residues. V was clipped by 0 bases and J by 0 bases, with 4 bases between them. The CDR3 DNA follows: TGTGCCAGCAGCTTGGATGTAGCCAAAAACATTCAGTACTTC. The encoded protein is CASSLDVAKNIQYF.

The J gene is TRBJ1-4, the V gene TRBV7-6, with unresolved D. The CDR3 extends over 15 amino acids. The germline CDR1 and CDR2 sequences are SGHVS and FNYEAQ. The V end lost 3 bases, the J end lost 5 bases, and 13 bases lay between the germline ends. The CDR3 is CASSFFDDRNEKLFF. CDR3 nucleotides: TGTGCCAGCAGCTTTTTCGATGACCGAAATGAAAAACTGTTTTTT.

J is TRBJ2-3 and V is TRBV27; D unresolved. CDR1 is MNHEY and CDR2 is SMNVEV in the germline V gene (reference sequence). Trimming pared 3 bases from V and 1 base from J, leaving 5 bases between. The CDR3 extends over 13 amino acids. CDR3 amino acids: CASSFLGTDTQYF. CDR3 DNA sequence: TGTGCCAGCAGTTTTTTAGGCACAGATACGCAGTATTTT.

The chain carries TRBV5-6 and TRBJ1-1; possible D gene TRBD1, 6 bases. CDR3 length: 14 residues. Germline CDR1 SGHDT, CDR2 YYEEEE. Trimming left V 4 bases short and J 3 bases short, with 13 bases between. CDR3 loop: CASSIIRGDTEAFF. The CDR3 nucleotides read TGTGCCAGCAGCATAATCAGGGGCGACACTGAAGCTTTCTTT.

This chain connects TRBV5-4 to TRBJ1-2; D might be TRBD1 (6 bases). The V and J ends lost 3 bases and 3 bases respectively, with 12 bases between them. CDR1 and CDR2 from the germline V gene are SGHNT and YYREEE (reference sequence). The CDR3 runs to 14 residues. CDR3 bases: TGTGCCAGCAGCTCGGCCGGGGGCCACTATGGCTACACCTTC. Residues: CASSSAGGHYGYTF.

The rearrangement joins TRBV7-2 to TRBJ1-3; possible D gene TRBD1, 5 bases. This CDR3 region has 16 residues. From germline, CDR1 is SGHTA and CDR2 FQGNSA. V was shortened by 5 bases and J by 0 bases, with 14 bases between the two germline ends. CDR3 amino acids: CASSENRFLSGNTIYF. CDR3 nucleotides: TGTGCCAGCAGCGAAAACAGGTTCCTCTCTGGAAACACCATATATTTT. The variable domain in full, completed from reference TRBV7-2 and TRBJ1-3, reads GAGVSQSPSNKVTEKGKDVELRCDPISGHTALYWYRQSLGQGLEFLIYFQGNSAPDKSGLPSDRFSAERTGGSVSTLTIQRTQQEDSAVYLCASSENRFLSGNTIYFGEGSWLTVV.